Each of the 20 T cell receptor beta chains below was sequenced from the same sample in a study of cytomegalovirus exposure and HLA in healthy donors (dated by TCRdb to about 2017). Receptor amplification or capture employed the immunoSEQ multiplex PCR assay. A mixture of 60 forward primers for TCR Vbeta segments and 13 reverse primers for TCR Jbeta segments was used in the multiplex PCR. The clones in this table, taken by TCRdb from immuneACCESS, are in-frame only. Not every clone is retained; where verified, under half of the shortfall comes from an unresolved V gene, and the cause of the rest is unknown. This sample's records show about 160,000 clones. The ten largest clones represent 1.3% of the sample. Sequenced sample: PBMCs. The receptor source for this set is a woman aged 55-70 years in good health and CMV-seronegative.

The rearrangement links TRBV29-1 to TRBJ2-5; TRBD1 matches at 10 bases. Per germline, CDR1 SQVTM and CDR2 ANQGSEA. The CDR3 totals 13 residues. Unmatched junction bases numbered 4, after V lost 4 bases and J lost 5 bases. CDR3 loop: CSVGTGGGETQYF. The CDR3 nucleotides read TGCAGCGTTGGGACAGGGGGAGGCGAGACCCAGTACTTC.

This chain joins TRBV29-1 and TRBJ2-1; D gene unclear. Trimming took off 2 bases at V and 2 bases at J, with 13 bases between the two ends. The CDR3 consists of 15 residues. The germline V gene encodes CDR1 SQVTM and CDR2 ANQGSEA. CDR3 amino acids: CSVETIPPAYNEQFF. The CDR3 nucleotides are TGCAGCGTTGAAACTATCCCCCCCGCCTACAATGAGCAGTTCTTC.

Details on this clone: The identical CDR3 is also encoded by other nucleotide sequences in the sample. The CDR3 sequence: CASSLQTGRSYNSPLHF. CDR3 bases: TGCGCCAGCAGCTTACAGACAGGAAGGTCCTATAATTCACCCCTCCACTTT. The chain combines TRBV4-1 with TRBJ1-6; weak D call: TRBD1 (6 bases). The CDR3 is made up of 17 amino acids. Trimming left V 5 bases short and J 1 base short, with 15 bases between. The germline V gene encodes CDR1 MGHRA and CDR2 YSYEKL.

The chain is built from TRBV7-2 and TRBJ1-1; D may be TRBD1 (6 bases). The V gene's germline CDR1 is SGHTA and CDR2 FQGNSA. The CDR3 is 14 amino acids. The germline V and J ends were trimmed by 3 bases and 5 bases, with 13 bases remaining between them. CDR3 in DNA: TGTGCCAGCAGCTTTCAGGGGAAAGGAACTGAAGCTTTCTTT. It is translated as CASSFQGKGTEAFF.

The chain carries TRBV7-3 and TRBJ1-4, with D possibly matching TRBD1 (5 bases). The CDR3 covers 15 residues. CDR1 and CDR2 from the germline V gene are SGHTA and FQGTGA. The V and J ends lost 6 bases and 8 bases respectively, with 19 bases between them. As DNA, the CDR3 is TGTGCCAGCAGGGGGGGGAGGGGATGGTGGGAAAAACTGTTTTTT. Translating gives CASRGGRGWWEKLFF. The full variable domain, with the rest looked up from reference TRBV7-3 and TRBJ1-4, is GAGVSQTPSNKVTEKGKYVELRCDPISGHTALYWYRQSLGQGPEFLIYFQGTGAADDSGLPNDRFFAVRPEGSVSTLKIQRTERGDSAVYLCASRGGRGWWEKLFFGSGTQLSVL.

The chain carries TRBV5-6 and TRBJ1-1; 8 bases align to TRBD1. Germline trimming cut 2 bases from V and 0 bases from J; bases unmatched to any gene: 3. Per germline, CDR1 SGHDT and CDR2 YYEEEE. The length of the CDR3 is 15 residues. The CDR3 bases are TGTGCCAGCAGCTTAGGGACAGGTATGAACACTGAAGCTTTCTTT. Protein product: CASSLGTGMNTEAFF. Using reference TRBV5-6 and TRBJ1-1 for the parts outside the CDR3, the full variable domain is DAGVTQSPTHLIKTRGQQVTLRCSPKSGHDTVSWYQQALGQGPQFIFQYYEEEERQRGNFPDRFSGHQFPNYSSELNVNALLLGDSALYLCASSLGTGMNTEAFFGQGTRLTVV.

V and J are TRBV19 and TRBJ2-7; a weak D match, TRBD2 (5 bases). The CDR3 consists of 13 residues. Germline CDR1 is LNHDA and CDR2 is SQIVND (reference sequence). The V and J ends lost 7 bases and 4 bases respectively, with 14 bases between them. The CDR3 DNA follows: TGTGCCAGTAATCCGGGATCTGCGTACGAGCAGTACTTC. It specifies CASNPGSAYEQYF. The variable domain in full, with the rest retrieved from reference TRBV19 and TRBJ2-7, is DGGITQSPKYLFRKEGQNVTLSCEQNLNHDAMYWYRQDPGQGLRLIYYSQIVNDFQKGDIAEGYSVSREKKESFPLTVTSAQKNPTAFYLCASNPGSAYEQYFGPGTRLTVT.

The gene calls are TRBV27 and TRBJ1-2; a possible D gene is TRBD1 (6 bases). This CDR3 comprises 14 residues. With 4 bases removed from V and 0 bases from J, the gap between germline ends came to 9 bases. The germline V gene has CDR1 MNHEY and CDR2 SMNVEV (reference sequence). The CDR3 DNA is TGTGCCAGCAGTTCACAGGGCTCTAACTATGGCTACACCTTC. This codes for CASSSQGSNYGYTF.

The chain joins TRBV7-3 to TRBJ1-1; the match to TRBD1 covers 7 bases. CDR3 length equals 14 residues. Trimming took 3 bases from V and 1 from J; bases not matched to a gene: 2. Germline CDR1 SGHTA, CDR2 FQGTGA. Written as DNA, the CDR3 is TGTGCCAGCAGCTTCCAGGGGGGGAACACTGAAGCTTTCTTT. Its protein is CASSFQGGNTEAFF.

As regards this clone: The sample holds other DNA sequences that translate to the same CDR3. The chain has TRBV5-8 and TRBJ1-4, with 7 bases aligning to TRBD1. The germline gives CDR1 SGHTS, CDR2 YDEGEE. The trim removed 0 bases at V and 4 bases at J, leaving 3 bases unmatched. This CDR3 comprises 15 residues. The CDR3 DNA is TGTGCCAGCAGCTTGGGGGACAGTTATAATGAAAAACTGTTTTTT. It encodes CASSLGDSYNEKLFF.

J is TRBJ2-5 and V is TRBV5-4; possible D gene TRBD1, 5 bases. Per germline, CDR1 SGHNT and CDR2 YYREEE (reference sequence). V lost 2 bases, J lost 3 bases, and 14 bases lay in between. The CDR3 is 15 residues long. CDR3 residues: CASSLGGRQKETQYF. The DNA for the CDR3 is TGTGCCAGCAGCTTAGGTGGAAGACAGAAAGAGACCCAGTACTTC.

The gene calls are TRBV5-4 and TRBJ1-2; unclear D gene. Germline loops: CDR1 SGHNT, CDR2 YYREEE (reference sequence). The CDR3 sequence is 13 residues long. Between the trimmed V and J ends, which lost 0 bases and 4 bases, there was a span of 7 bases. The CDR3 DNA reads TGTGCCAGCAGCTTGGAGGCGGGCTATGGCTACACCTTC. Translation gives CASSLEAGYGYTF.

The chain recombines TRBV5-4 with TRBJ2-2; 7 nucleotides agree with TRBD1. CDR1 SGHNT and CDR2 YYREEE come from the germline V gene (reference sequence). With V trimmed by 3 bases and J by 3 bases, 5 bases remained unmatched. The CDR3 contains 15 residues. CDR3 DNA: TGTGCCAGCAGCTGGGGGACAGTCTACACCGGGGAGCTGTTTTTT. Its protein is CASSWGTVYTGELFF.

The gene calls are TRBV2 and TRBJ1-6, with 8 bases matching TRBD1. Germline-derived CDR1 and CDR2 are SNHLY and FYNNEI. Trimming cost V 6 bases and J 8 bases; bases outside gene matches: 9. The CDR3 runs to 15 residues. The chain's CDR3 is CASSPSQGAHSPLHF. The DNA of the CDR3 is TGTGCCAGCAGCCCATCTCAGGGGGCTCATTCACCCCTCCACTTT.

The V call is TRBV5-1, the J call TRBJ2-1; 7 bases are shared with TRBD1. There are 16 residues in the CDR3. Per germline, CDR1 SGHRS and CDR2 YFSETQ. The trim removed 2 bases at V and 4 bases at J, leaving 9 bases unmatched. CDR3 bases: TGCGCCAGCAGCTTTCCGCTAGGGGGCGATTACAATGAGCAGTTCTTC. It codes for CASSFPLGGDYNEQFF.

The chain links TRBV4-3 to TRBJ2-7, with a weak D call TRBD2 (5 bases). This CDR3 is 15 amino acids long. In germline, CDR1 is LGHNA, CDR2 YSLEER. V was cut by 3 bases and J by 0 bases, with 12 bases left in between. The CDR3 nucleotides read TGCGCCAGCAGCCAGACACTAGGTGCCTCCTACGAGCAGTACTTC. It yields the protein CASSQTLGASYEQYF.

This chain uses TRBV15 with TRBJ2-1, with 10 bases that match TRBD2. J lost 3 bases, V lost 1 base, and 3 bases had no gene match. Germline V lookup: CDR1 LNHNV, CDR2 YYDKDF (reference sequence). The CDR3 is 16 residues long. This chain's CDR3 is CATSRAPSGSYNEQFF. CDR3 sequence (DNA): TGTGCCACCAGCAGAGCCCCTAGCGGGAGCTACAATGAGCAGTTCTTC.

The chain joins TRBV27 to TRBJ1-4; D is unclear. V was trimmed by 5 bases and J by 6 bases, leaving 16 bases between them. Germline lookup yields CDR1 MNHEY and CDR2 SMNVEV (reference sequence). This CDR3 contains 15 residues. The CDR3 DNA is TGTGCCAGCAGTATGGGGAGGTTTAGGGATGAAAAACTGTTTTTT. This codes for CASSMGRFRDEKLFF.

CDR3 sequence (DNA): TGTGCCAGCAGCTTAGAAGGACTAGCGGGAGTAAGAAATGAGCAGTTCTTC. Protein sequence: CASSLEGLAGVRNEQFF. The chain employs TRBV7-8 and TRBJ2-1; 13 nucleotides match TRBD2. The CDR3 spans 17 residues. From germline, CDR1 is SGHVS and CDR2 FQNEAQ. Losses at the gene ends were 1 base for V and 7 bases for J; bases not matched to a gene: 7.

CDR3 DNA: TGTGCCAGCAGCCATAGACAGGGAACGGTCGGGGAGCTGTTTTTT. This gives the protein CASSHRQGTVGELFF. This chain links TRBV6-5 with TRBJ2-2; 7 nucleotides line up with TRBD1. Germline CDR1 is MNHEY and CDR2 is SVGAGI. There are 15 residues in the CDR3. V lost 6 bases, J lost 7 bases, and 11 bases stayed unmatched.